The 25 T cell receptor beta chains presented below share a single source sample, sequenced in a study of CD8+ T cells in alopecia areata. Extracted RNA was reverse transcribed into cDNA, the sequencing template. Here immunoSEQ multiplex PCR was the method, and the copy in TCRdb shows in-frame clones only, minus some. The repertoire holds fewer than 250,000 clones, with approximately 45% as singletons. Regarding treatment: oral pan-JAK inhibitor, 5-10 mg twice daily. Here the sequenced sample was CD4+ T cells sorted from blood, taken at approximately week 37, from a patient treated with tofacitinib. The receptors were gathered from a human donor with alopecia areata.

This clone was picked up a small number of times. The chain is built from TRBV7-9 and TRBJ2-2; TRBD2 matches 8 bases. This CDR3 is 14 amino acids long. The germline CDR1 and CDR2 sequences are SEHNR and FQNEAQ (reference sequence). V dropped 6 bases and J dropped 7; count of bases not matched to a gene: 7. The chain's CDR3 is CASRSTSEGGELFF. CDR3 DNA: TGTGCCAGCAGGTCGACTAGCGAGGGCGGGGAGCTGTTTTTT.

This chain uses TRBV30 with TRBJ2-3, with D uncertain. The germline gives CDR1 GTSNPN, CDR2 SVGIG (reference sequence). This CDR3 contains 19 residues. V was clipped by 2 bases and J by 3 bases, with 27 bases between them. The CDR3 loop is CAWSPPRPGPPRVTDTQYF. As DNA, the CDR3 is TGTGCCTGGAGTCCACCACGGCCGGGCCCCCCTCGGGTGACAGATACGCAGTATTTT.

This clone was observed a few times. J is TRBJ1-1 and V is TRBV29-1; no clear D gene. The V and J ends lost 7 bases and 1 base respectively, with 10 bases between them. CDR1 is SQVTM and CDR2 is ANQGSEA in the germline V gene. This CDR3 is 12 amino acids long. CDR3 residues: CSATDKNTEAFF. In nucleotides, the CDR3 is TGCAGCGCAACAGATAAGAACACTGAAGCTTTCTTT.

This clone was picked up one time. The rearrangement joins TRBV29-1 to TRBJ1-1; D not resolved. The CDR3 totals 15 residues. Germline CDR1 reads SQVTM; CDR2 reads ANQGSEA. V was shortened by 4 bases and J by 3 bases, with 18 bases between the two germline ends. CDR3: CSVVSSVRWDTEAFF. The CDR3 DNA reads TGCAGCGTTGTGAGCTCAGTCAGATGGGACACTGAAGCTTTCTTT.

J is TRBJ2-2 and V is TRBV5-4, with D possibly matching TRBD2 (6 bases). Germline V CDR1 and CDR2: SGHNT, YYREEE (reference sequence). With 0 bases removed from V and 1 base from J, the gap between germline ends came to 10 bases. The length of the CDR3 is 16 residues. Written as DNA, the CDR3 is TGTGCCAGCAGCTTGGGTGGGAGGCGGAACACCGGGGAGCTGTTTTTT. This codes for CASSLGGRRNTGELFF.

This clone was seen many times. This chain uses TRBV11-2 with TRBJ2-1, with 12 positions matching TRBD2. Germline V gene sequence: CDR1 SGHAT, CDR2 FQNNGV. The V gene end was trimmed by 6 bases and the J gene end by 5 bases; junction bases not matched to a gene: 14. CDR3 length: 18 amino acids. CDR3 in DNA: TGTGCCAGCAGGGCCTCGACTAGCGGGAGAGGGAAGGACAATGAGCAGTTCTTC. Translating it yields CASRASTSGRGKDNEQFF.

This chain links TRBV7-7 with TRBJ1-1, with D possibly being TRBD1 (6 bases). This CDR3 comprises 12 residues. Germline CDR1 is SSHAT and CDR2 is FNYEAQ (reference sequence). V lost 5 bases to trimming and J lost 5 bases, with 9 bases between them. The DNA of the CDR3 is TGTGCCAGCAGCGAACAGGGAACTGAAGCTTTCTTT. This gives the protein CASSEQGTEAFF.

This chain joins TRBV6-5 and TRBJ2-5, with D possibly being TRBD1 (6 bases). The CDR3 is made up of 13 amino acids. Germline V gene sequence: CDR1 MNHEY, CDR2 SVGAGI. Trimming cost V 9 bases and J 5 bases, with 16 bases left between them. This CDR3 reads CASEGQEKETQYF. The CDR3 nucleotides read TGTGCCAGTGAGGGACAAGAGAAGGAGACCCAGTACTTC.

There are a few counts of this clone. The sample contains more than one DNA sequence encoding this CDR3. The chain has TRBV19 and TRBJ2-1, with unresolved D. The CDR3 is made up of 11 amino acids. Trimming removed 3 bases from V and 6 bases from J, with 3 bases in between. Germline V gives CDR1 LNHDA, CDR2 SQIVND (reference sequence). The CDR3 region is CASSILNEQFF. In DNA form, the CDR3 reads TGTGCCAGTAGTATTCTCAATGAGCAGTTCTTC. Supplemented by reference TRBV19 and TRBJ2-1, the full variable domain reads DGGITQSPKYLFRKEGQNVTLSCEQNLNHDAMYWYRQDPGQGLRLIYYSQIVNDFQKGDIAEGYSVSREKKESFPLTVTSAQKNPTAFYLCASSILNEQFFGPGTRLTVL.

The chain recombines TRBV10-3 with TRBJ1-2; the D gene is possibly TRBD1 (5 bases). Trimming removed 4 bases at V and 5 bases at J, with 11 bases between. The germline V gene has CDR1 ENHRY and CDR2 SYGVKD. The CDR3 sequence is 13 residues long. The CDR3 is CAISGGTEYGYTF. CDR3 DNA: TGTGCCATCAGTGGCGGGACGGAGTATGGCTACACCTTC.

Turning to this clone: Other DNA sequences of this sample code for an identical CDR3. This chain uses TRBV29-1 with TRBJ2-1; no reliable D call. The CDR3 sequence is 9 residues long. Germline values: CDR1 SQVTM, CDR2 ANQGSEA. The ends were cut back, 4 bases at V and 8 bases at J, with 3 bases in the middle. CDR3 protein: CSVGYEQFF. DNA of the CDR3: TGCAGCGTTGGCTATGAGCAGTTCTTC.

The rearrangement uses TRBV2 and TRBJ1-4; possibly TRBD1 for D (5 bases). Germline CDR1 reads SNHLY; CDR2 reads FYNNEI. The V end was cut by 3 bases, the J end by 7 bases, with 12 bases between. CDR3 length: 14 residues. The CDR3 DNA is TGTGCCAGCAGTGACCGGGGCAGATTTGAAAAACTGTTTTTT. Its protein product is CASSDRGRFEKLFF.

The CDR3 sequence: CSVELGLYEQYF. The CDR3 coding sequence is TGCAGCGTTGAATTGGGCCTCTACGAGCAGTACTTC. V usage is TRBV29-1 and J usage is TRBJ2-7; D is undetermined. The CDR3 totals 12 residues. The ends were cut back, 2 bases at V and 3 bases at J, with 8 bases in the middle. The V gene's germline CDR1 is SQVTM and CDR2 ANQGSEA.

The chain combines TRBV7-9 with TRBJ2-5; 15 nucleotides match TRBD2. J gave up 6 bases and V 4 bases, and 6 bases lay outside the gene matches. The CDR3 runs to 16 residues. Germline V gene sequence: CDR1 SEHNR, CDR2 FQNEAQ (reference sequence). CDR3 in DNA: TGTGCCAGCAGCTCTCCGGGACTAGCGGGAGGTCAGACCCAGTACTTC. Protein sequence: CASSSPGLAGGQTQYF.

This chain joins TRBV6-6 and TRBJ2-5; no reliable D call. V lost 6 bases and J lost 1, with 6 bases in between. Germline loops: CDR1 MNHNY, CDR2 SVGAGI (reference sequence). The CDR3 extends over 12 amino acids. CDR3 loop: CASRASQETQYF. CDR3 nucleotides: TGTGCCAGCAGGGCGAGCCAAGAGACCCAGTACTTC.

CDR3 nucleotides: TGTGCCAGTAGCAACCAGGGGACCTACGAGCAGTACTTC. This gives the protein CASSNQGTYEQYF. V and J are TRBV19 and TRBJ2-7, with a weak D call TRBD1 (6 bases). Germline V gene lookup returns CDR1 LNHDA and CDR2 SQIVND (reference sequence). This CDR3 spans 13 amino acids. V was pared by 6 bases and J by 2 bases, with 11 bases between.

The chain joins TRBV2 to TRBJ2-1; 7 bases map to TRBD1. V dropped 6 bases and J dropped 8; count of bases not matched to a gene: 13. This CDR3 contains 15 residues. Germline CDR1 SNHLY, CDR2 FYNNEI. The CDR3 reads CASSDDRDQGDEQFF. CDR3 nucleotides: TGTGCCAGCAGCGATGACAGGGACCAGGGGGATGAGCAGTTCTTC. The full variable domain, its missing parts supplied by reference TRBV2 and TRBJ2-1, is EPEVTQTPSHQVTQMGQEVILRCVPISNHLYFYWYRQILGQKVEFLVSFYNNEISEKSEIFDDQFSVERPDGSNFTLKIRSTKLEDSAMYFCASSDDRDQGDEQFFGPGTRLTVL.

V usage is TRBV19 and J usage is TRBJ1-3, with D uncertain. CDR1 is LNHDA and CDR2 is SQIVND in the germline V gene (reference sequence). Between the trimmed V and J ends, which lost 4 bases and 0 bases, there was a span of 16 bases. The length of the CDR3 is 17 residues. CDR3 sequence reads: CASSTHLAGFSGNTIYF. CDR3 nucleotide sequence: TGTGCCAGTAGTACGCATCTGGCCGGATTCTCTGGAAACACCATATATTTT. Variable domain in full (rest from reference TRBV19 and TRBJ1-3): DGGITQSPKYLFRKEGQNVTLSCEQNLNHDAMYWYRQDPGQGLRLIYYSQIVNDFQKGDIAEGYSVSREKKESFPLTVTSAQKNPTAFYLCASSTHLAGFSGNTIYFGEGSWLTVV.

The CDR3 here is CAWSLDRVKQPQHF. CDR3 coding DNA: TGTGCCTGGAGCTTGGACAGGGTAAAACAGCCCCAGCATTTT. This chain joins TRBV30 and TRBJ1-5; 8 bases agree with TRBD1. The CDR3 spans 14 residues. Germline CDR1 reads GTSNPN; CDR2 reads SVGIG (reference sequence). V lost 3 bases, J lost 7 bases, and 8 bases stayed unmatched. The entire variable domain, with the rest obtained from reference TRBV30 and TRBJ1-5, is as follows: SQTIHQWPATLVQPVGSPLSLECTVEGTSNPNLYWYRQAAGRGLQLLFYSVGIGQISSEVPQNLSASRPQDRQFILSSKKLLLSDSGFYLCAWSLDRVKQPQHFGDGTRLSIL.

This chain joins TRBV2 and TRBJ2-5; 8 bases match TRBD1. The ends lost 4 bases at V and 5 bases at J; junction bases unmatched: 9. This CDR3 is built from 15 residues. Germline-derived CDR1 and CDR2 are SNHLY and FYNNEI. The CDR3 region has the DNA TGTGCCAGCAGTGCCAGACGACAGGGGAGGGAGACCCAGTACTTC. Residues: CASSARRQGRETQYF.

The chain combines TRBV7-2 with TRBJ2-5; the D gene is possibly TRBD2 (6 bases). The germline V gene has CDR1 SGHTA and CDR2 FQGNSA. CDR3 length equals 16 residues. The V end lost 5 bases, the J end lost 1 base, and 17 bases lay between the germline ends. The CDR3 DNA reads as TGTGCCAGCAGCCAAAGGGTGGGAGGTGGCCAAGAGACCCAGTACTTC. This sequence encodes CASSQRVGGGQETQYF.

J is TRBJ2-2 and V is TRBV12-5; the D is unclear. CDR3 length: 13 residues. In germline, CDR1 is LGHNT, CDR2 FRNRAP. Between the trimmed V and J ends, which lost 1 base and 4 bases, there was a span of 4 bases. CDR3 loop: CASGLEFTGELFF. In DNA, the CDR3 is TGTGCTAGTGGTTTGGAATTCACCGGGGAGCTGTTTTTT.

The chain combines TRBV6-5 with TRBJ2-7; unclear D gene. Germline V lookup: CDR1 MNHEY, CDR2 SVGAGI. The CDR3 totals 12 residues. The ends were cut back, 6 bases at V and 4 bases at J, with 10 bases in the middle. The DNA for the CDR3 is TGTGCCAGCAGAGGGCCGGCTTACGAGCAGTACTTC. Amino acid sequence: CASRGPAYEQYF.

This clone appeared once. This sequence joins TRBV14 and TRBJ2-7, with no clear D. CDR1 SGHDN and CDR2 FVKESK come from the germline V gene. This CDR3 has 13 residues. V shed 0 bases and J shed 5 bases, with 8 bases lying between them. The CDR3, as DNA: TGTGCCAGCAGCCAAGATCATATGAACGAGCAGTACTTC. Protein product: CASSQDHMNEQYF.

The chain is built from TRBV10-3 and TRBJ2-3; D gene uncertain. The germline V and J ends were trimmed by 6 bases and 2 bases, with 21 bases remaining between them. The germline gives CDR1 ENHRY, CDR2 SYGVKD. The CDR3 contains 17 residues. The CDR3 loop is CAIREDFSRSPTDTQYF. The CDR3, as DNA: TGTGCCATCAGAGAAGATTTTTCGCGGAGCCCCACAGATACGCAGTATTTT.